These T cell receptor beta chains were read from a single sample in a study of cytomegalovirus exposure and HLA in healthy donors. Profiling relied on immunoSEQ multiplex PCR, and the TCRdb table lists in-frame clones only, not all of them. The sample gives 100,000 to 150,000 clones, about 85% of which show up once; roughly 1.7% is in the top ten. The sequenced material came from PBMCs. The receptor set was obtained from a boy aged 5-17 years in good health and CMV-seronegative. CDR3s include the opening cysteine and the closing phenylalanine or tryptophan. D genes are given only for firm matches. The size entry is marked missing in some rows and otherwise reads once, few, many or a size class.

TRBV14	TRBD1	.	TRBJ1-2	CASSLLFGDRGVPYTF	TGTGCCAGCAGCCTCCTGTTCGGGGACAGGGGCGTCCCCTACACCTTC
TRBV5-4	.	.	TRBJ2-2	CASSLWGRSTGELFF	TGTGCCAGCAGCTTGTGGGGGCGGTCCACCGGGGAGCTGTTTTTT
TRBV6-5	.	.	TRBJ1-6	CASRYMDKSGSPLHF	TGTGCCAGCCGTTACATGGACAAGTCAGGTTCACCCCTCCACTTT
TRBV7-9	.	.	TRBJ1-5	CASSWDTAGPQHF	TGTGCCAGCAGCTGGGACACGGCGGGGCCCCAGCATTTT
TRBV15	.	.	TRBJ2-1	CATSRPGSAPYNEQFF	TGTGCCACCAGCAGACCAGGTTCGGCCCCCTACAATGAGCAGTTCTTC
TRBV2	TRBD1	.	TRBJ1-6	CASSGDRASSYNSPLHF	TGTGCCAGCAGTGGGGACAGGGCTAGCTCCTATAATTCACCCCTCCACTTT
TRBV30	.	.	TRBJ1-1	CAWSVPSRYEAFF	TGTGCCTGGAGTGTACCTTCGAGATATGAAGCTTTCTTT
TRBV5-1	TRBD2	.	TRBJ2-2	CASRDYLNTGELFF	TGCGCCAGCCGGGACTACTTAAACACCGGGGAGCTGTTTTTT
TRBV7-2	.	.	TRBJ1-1	CASSLWQNTEAFF	TGTGCCAGCAGCCTCTGGCAAAACACTGAAGCTTTCTTT
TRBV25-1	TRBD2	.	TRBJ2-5	CASSENASGGVVQKKYF	TGTGCCAGCAGTGAAAATGCTAGCGGGGGGGTGGTCCAAAAGAAGTACTTC
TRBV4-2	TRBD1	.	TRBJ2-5	CASSQAGQEFQETQYF	TGTGCCAGCAGCCAAGCCGGACAGGAATTCCAAGAGACCCAGTACTTC
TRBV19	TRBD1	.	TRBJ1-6	CASSIFGTGISPLHF	TGTGCCAGTAGTATTTTCGGGACAGGGATTTCACCCCTCCACTTT
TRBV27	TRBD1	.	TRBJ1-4	CASSYRGPNEKLFF	TGTGCCAGCAGTTACAGGGGCCCTAATGAAAAACTGTTTTTT
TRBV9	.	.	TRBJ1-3	CASSVEALRGSGNTIYF	TGTGCCAGCAGCGTAGAGGCTCTCAGGGGCTCTGGAAACACCATATATTTT
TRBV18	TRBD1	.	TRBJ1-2	CASTPTGVRVNGYTF	TGTGCCAGCACCCCGACAGGGGTACGGGTGAATGGCTACACCTTC
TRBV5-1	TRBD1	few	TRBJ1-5	CASSIGTDSNQPQHF	TGCGCCAGCAGCATCGGGACAGATAGCAATCAGCCCCAGCATTTT
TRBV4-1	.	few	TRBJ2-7	CASSRGTAYEQYF	TGCGCCAGCAGCCGCGGGACAGCCTACGAGCAGTACTTC
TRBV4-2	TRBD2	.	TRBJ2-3	CASSQVAGERTDTQYF	TGTGCCAGCAGCCAAGTGGCGGGAGAACGCACAGATACGCAGTATTTT
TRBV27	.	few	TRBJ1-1	CASSLTLTVTEAFF	TGTGCCAGCAGTTTAACGCTGACAGTCACTGAAGCTTTCTTT
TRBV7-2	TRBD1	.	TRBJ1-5	CASSPGTGAFSNQPQHF	TGTGCCAGCAGTCCCGGGACAGGGGCTTTTAGCAATCAGCCCCAGCATTTT
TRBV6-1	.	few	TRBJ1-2	CASSVTETYRNYGYTF	TGTGCCAGCAGTGTGACGGAGACCTATCGAAACTATGGCTACACCTTC
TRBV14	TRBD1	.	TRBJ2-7	CASSFRDRAVDEQYF	TGTGCCAGCAGCTTCCGGGACAGGGCGGTCGACGAGCAGTACTTC
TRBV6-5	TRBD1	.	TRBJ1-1	CASINPGQGWAFF	TGTGCCAGCATCAACCCGGGACAGGGGTGGGCTTTCTTT
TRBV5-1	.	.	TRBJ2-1	CASSLAGGSPYNEQFF	TGCGCCAGCAGCTTGGCTGGGGGGTCCCCCTACAATGAGCAGTTCTTC
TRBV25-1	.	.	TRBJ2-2	CASSLPGSTGELFF	TGTGCCAGCAGCCTCCCGGGGTCCACCGGGGAGCTGTTTTTT
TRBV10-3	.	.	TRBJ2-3	CAISASGVPDTQYF	TGTGCCATCAGTGCCAGCGGCGTTCCAGATACGCAGTATTTT
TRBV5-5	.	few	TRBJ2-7	CASSSLLGGGSSYEQYF	TGTGCCAGCAGCTCGCTGTTGGGGGGGGGCAGTTCTTACGAGCAGTACTTC
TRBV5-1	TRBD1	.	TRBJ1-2	CASSGGTGIGYPF	TGCGCCAGCAGCGGCGGGACAGGGATTGGCTACCCCTTC
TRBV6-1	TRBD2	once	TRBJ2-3	CASTGPSGSADTQYF	TGTGCCAGCACCGGGCCTAGCGGGAGCGCAGATACGCAGTATTTT
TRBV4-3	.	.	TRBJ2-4	CASSQTGQPLAKNIQYF	TGCGCCAGCAGCCAAACAGGACAGCCCTTAGCCAAAAACATTCAGTACTTC
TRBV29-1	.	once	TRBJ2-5	CSVSRRNQETQYF	TGCAGCGTCAGCCGGCGGAACCAAGAGACCCAGTACTTC
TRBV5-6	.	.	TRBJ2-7	CASSPLRGSHEQYF	TGTGCCAGCAGCCCCCTTCGGGGGAGCCACGAGCAGTACTTC
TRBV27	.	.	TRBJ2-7	CASSPTGTVSYEQYF	TGTGCCAGCAGCCCTACAGGGACCGTCTCCTACGAGCAGTACTTC
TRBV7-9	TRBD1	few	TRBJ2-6	CASSLGDREASGANVLTF	TGTGCCAGCAGCTTAGGGGACAGGGAGGCCTCTGGGGCCAACGTCCTGACTTTC
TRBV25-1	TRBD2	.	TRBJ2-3	CASSRGGLADTDTQYF	TGTGCCAGCTCACGGGGGGGACTAGCGGACACAGATACGCAGTATTTT
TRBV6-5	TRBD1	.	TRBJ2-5	CASSYPPGQGSETQYF	TGTGCCAGCAGTTACCCTCCGGGACAGGGTTCAGAGACCCAGTACTTC
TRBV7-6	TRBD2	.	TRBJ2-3	CASSPRRFSGVSTDTQYF	TGTGCCAGCAGCCCGAGACGGTTTAGCGGGGTTAGCACAGATACGCAGTATTTT